These 29 T cell receptor beta chains came from one sample sequenced in a study of blood T cell repertoires in COVID-19 (dated by TCRdb to 2020 to 2022). The library was generated by the immunoSEQ multiplex PCR assay. TCRdb obtained this table from immuneACCESS and retained in-frame rearrangements with V and J assigned. These tables miss some clones; where compared with another copy, unresolved V genes account for less than half of the shortfall, and the remainder is unexplained. This sample holds some 110,000 clones; 84% were observed only once. The ten largest clonotypes hold about 27% of the sample. The sequenced sample consisted of peripheral blood. The receptor source for this set is a man in his 60s with acute or convalescent COVID-19.

The gene calls are TRBV24-1 and TRBJ2-3, with a possible D match to TRBD1 (5 bases). Trimming took 8 bases from V and 2 from J, leaving 13 bases between them. The germline V gene has CDR1 KGHDR and CDR2 SFDVKD. This CDR3 comprises 14 residues. The CDR3 DNA sequence: TGTGCCACCACCTCGACAGAAAACACAGATACGCAGTATTTT. This codes for CATTSTENTDTQYF.

This chain uses TRBV28 with TRBJ2-7; 11 bases match TRBD2. The CDR3 covers 15 residues. V shed 5 bases and J 5 bases; nucleotides not matched to a gene: 8. Germline V gene lookup returns CDR1 MDHEN and CDR2 SYDVKM. CDR3 amino acids: CASSNPSGRFHEQYF. In DNA form, the CDR3 reads TGTGCCAGCAGTAACCCTAGCGGGAGGTTCCACGAGCAGTACTTC.

This chain joins TRBV5-1 and TRBJ2-1, with D maybe TRBD1 (6 bases). V dropped 4 bases and J dropped 0 bases, with 11 bases sitting between them. The V gene's germline CDR1 is SGHRS and CDR2 YFSETQ. This CDR3 is built from 15 residues. CDR3 protein: CASSRGTSSYNEQFF. The CDR3 nucleotides are TGCGCCAGCAGCAGGGGGACCAGCTCCTACAATGAGCAGTTCTTC.

The chain is built from TRBV3-1 (or the pseudogene TRBV3-2) and TRBJ1-1; D perhaps matches TRBD1 (6 bases). The CDR3 loop spans 15 amino acids. The V end lost 0 bases, the J end lost 0 bases, and 8 bases lay between the germline ends. The germline V gene encodes CDR1 LGHDT and CDR2 YNNKEL (reference sequence). The CDR3 nucleotides read TGTGCCAGCAGCCAAGACCCAGGGGTGAACACTGAAGCTTTCTTT. This sequence encodes CASSQDPGVNTEAFF.

V gene TRBV12-3 or TRBV12-4 combines with J gene TRBJ2-1; no clear D gene. The V end was cut by 3 bases, the J end by 6 bases, with 9 bases between. The CDR3 length is 13 residues. The CDR3 DNA follows: TGTGCCAGCAGTTTTGATAGCAGCAATGAGCAGTTCTTC. It is translated as CASSFDSSNEQFF.

This rearrangement joins TRBV5-4 to TRBJ1-2, with D maybe TRBD1 (5 bases). CDR1 SGHNT and CDR2 YYREEE come from the germline V gene (reference sequence). The CDR3 loop spans 13 amino acids. The V end lost 5 bases, the J end lost 5 bases, and 13 bases lay between the germline ends. The CDR3 DNA reads as TGTGCCAGCAGTATCCAGGGAAGGTATGGCTACACCTTC. It yields the protein CASSIQGRYGYTF.

J is TRBJ1-4 and V is TRBV25-1; TRBD1 matches 7 bases. In germline, CDR1 is MGHDK, CDR2 SYGVNS. Germline trimming cut 3 bases from V and 4 bases from J; bases unmatched to any gene: 5. This CDR3 region has 15 residues. Here the CDR3 DNA reads TGTGCCAGCAGTGAGCCTGGGACAGTTAATGAAAAACTGTTTTTT. Translated, it gives CASSEPGTVNEKLFF. The variable domain in full, completed from reference TRBV25-1 and TRBJ1-4, reads EADIYQTPRYLVIGTGKKITLECSQTMGHDKMYWYQQDPGMELHLIHYSYGVNSTEKGDLSSESTVSRIRTEHFPLTLESARPSHTSQYLCASSEPGTVNEKLFFGSGTQLSVL.

J is TRBJ2-7 and V is TRBV18; D call uncertain. Germline CDR1 is KGHSH and CDR2 is LQKENI. This CDR3 is 15 amino acids long. The ends were cut back, 2 bases at V and 1 base at J, with 12 bases in the middle. This CDR3 reads CASSPSPRASYEQYF. The CDR3 DNA reads TGTGCCAGCTCACCATCCCCTAGAGCATCCTACGAGCAGTACTTC.

This chain connects TRBV29-1 to TRBJ1-1; D unclear. Germline V gives CDR1 SQVTM, CDR2 ANQGSEA. V was clipped by 5 bases and J by 9 bases, with 19 bases between them. CDR3 length: 13 amino acids. The CDR3 region is CSVLGQGGPKAFF. In nucleotides, the CDR3 is TGCAGCGTTTTAGGCCAAGGAGGGCCCAAAGCTTTCTTT.

The chain is built from TRBV5-1 and TRBJ2-7, with D tentatively TRBD2 (6 bases). CDR1 is SGHRS, CDR2 YFSETQ, per germline. This CDR3 has 14 amino acids. Trimming removed 1 base from V and 4 bases from J, with 12 bases in between. For the CDR3, the DNA is TGCGCCAGCAGCTTGTGGGCGGGGACTTACGAGCAGTACTTC. As protein: CASSLWAGTYEQYF.

This clone was observed a few times. The rearrangement uses TRBV9 and TRBJ2-5; 7 bases are shared with TRBD2. The germline V gene encodes CDR1 SGDLS and CDR2 YYNGEE. CDR3 length: 15 residues. Losses at the gene ends were 2 bases for V and 0 bases for J; bases not matched to a gene: 4. The DNA for the CDR3 is TGTGCCAGCAGCGTGGACGGGAGGAACCAAGAGACCCAGTACTTC. It encodes CASSVDGRNQETQYF.

The chain combines TRBV5-1 with TRBJ2-1; 7 positions match TRBD1. The CDR3 consists of 13 residues. J lost 10 bases, V lost 4 bases, and 8 bases had no gene match. Per the germline V gene, CDR1 is SGHRS and CDR2 is YFSETQ. CDR3 nucleotides: TGCGCCAGCAGCCGAACAGGGGAGAACGAGCAGTTCTTC. Residues: CASSRTGENEQFF. Supplemented by reference TRBV5-1 and TRBJ2-1, the full variable domain reads KAGVTQTPRYLIKTRGQQVTLSCSPISGHRSVSWYQQTPGQGLQFLFEYFSETQRNKGNFPGRFSGRQFSNSRSEMNVSTLELGDSALYLCASSRTGENEQFFGPGTRLTVL.

As to this clone: In the same sample, other DNA sequences code for this CDR3. This chain links TRBV29-1 with TRBJ1-3; D might be TRBD1 (6 bases). Trimming left V 2 bases short and J 0 bases short, with 8 bases between. The CDR3 length is 14 residues. In germline, CDR1 is SQVTM, CDR2 ANQGSEA. CDR3 bases: TGCAGCGTTGAACAGGGGTTCTCTGGAAACACCATATATTTT. Its protein is CSVEQGFSGNTIYF. The full variable domain, with the rest looked up from reference TRBV29-1 and TRBJ1-3, is SAVISQKPSRDICQRGTSLTIQCQVDSQVTMMFWYRQQPGQSLTLIATANQGSEATYESGFVIDKFPISRPNLTFSTLTVSNMSPEDSSIYLCSVEQGFSGNTIYFGEGSWLTVV.

The chain couples TRBV11-2 to TRBJ1-1, with 11 bases aligning to TRBD1. The J segment lost 2 bases and the V segment lost 3 bases, leaving 2 bases of the junction unmatched. Germline CDR1 and CDR2: SGHAT and FQNNGV. The CDR3 is made up of 15 amino acids. Here the CDR3 reads CASSLGQGVNTEAFF. The CDR3 coding sequence is TGTGCCAGCAGCTTGGGACAGGGGGTAAACACTGAAGCTTTCTTT.

The chain couples TRBV19 to TRBJ1-3; D perhaps matches TRBD1 (6 bases). The CDR3 is 14 residues long. From germline, CDR1 is LNHDA and CDR2 SQIVND (reference sequence). V was cut by 6 bases and J by 8 bases, with 17 bases left in between. In DNA, the CDR3 is TGTGCCAGTAGCAGGGGTCGGCAGGTGGACACCATATATTTT. Residues: CASSRGRQVDTIYF.

The chain links TRBV5-6 to TRBJ1-1; D might be TRBD1 (5 bases). Germline values: CDR1 SGHDT, CDR2 YYEEEE. V gave up 2 bases and J gave up 5 bases, with 16 bases separating them. The CDR3 length is 15 residues. CDR3 nucleotides: TGTGCCAGCAGCTTTCTTGATGTCGGGGGTACTGAAGCTTTCTTT. It encodes CASSFLDVGGTEAFF.

The chain joins TRBV5-1 to TRBJ2-1; 7 positions match TRBD2. V gave up 4 bases and J gave up 10 bases; unmatched junction bases: 11. Germline V CDR1 and CDR2: SGHRS, YFSETQ. The CDR3 totals 14 residues. This CDR3 reads CASSEETSSVEQFF. The CDR3 coding sequence is TGCGCCAGCAGCGAGGAGACTAGCTCCGTCGAGCAGTTCTTC. Drawing the rest from reference TRBV5-1 and TRBJ2-1, the complete variable domain is KAGVTQTPRYLIKTRGQQVTLSCSPISGHRSVSWYQQTPGQGLQFLFEYFSETQRNKGNFPGRFSGRQFSNSRSEMNVSTLELGDSALYLCASSEETSSVEQFFGPGTRLTVL.

The chain combines TRBV18 with TRBJ2-1; TRBD1 matches at 7 bases. The CDR3 has 14 amino acids. CDR1 and CDR2 from the germline V gene are KGHSH and LQKENI. Unmatched junction bases numbered 8, after V lost 5 bases and J lost 7 bases. This CDR3 is CASSRGGWDNEQFF. CDR3 nucleotides: TGTGCCAGCTCAAGAGGGGGCTGGGATAATGAGCAGTTCTTC.

The V gene is TRBV7-2, the J gene TRBJ2-2; D gene unclear. The V and J ends lost 5 bases and 5 bases respectively, with 6 bases between them. This CDR3 spans 12 amino acids. Germline CDR1 is SGHTA and CDR2 is FQGNSA. CDR3 protein: CASSPGTGELFF. In DNA form, the CDR3 reads TGTGCCAGCAGCCCCGGGACCGGGGAGCTGTTTTTT.

The chain links TRBV11-2 to TRBJ2-2, with a weak D call TRBD1 (7 bases). With 5 bases removed from V and 7 bases from J, the gap between germline ends came to 20 bases. CDR1 and CDR2 from the germline V gene are SGHAT and FQNNGV. The CDR3 is made up of 16 amino acids. DNA for the CDR3: TGTGCCAGCAGCGGGGGCGGGACAGCCCGGGGCGGGGAGCTGTTTTTT. Amino acid sequence: CASSGGGTARGGELFF.

The V call is TRBV19, the J call TRBJ1-2, with D perhaps matching TRBD1 (5 bases). The germline CDR1 and CDR2 sequences are LNHDA and SQIVND (reference sequence). With 3 bases removed from V and 1 base from J, the gap between germline ends came to 15 bases. There are 16 residues in the CDR3. The CDR3 spells CASSMGRAPLNYGYTF. The DNA of the CDR3 is TGTGCCAGTAGTATGGGCAGGGCTCCCCTTAACTATGGCTACACCTTC.

The rearrangement joins TRBV5-5 to TRBJ2-7; 9 nucleotides match TRBD1. The CDR3 has 15 amino acids. CDR1 is SGHKS, CDR2 YYEKEE, per germline (reference sequence). J was trimmed by 3 bases and V by 1 base; bases with no gene match: 5. This CDR3 is CASSLQPGQGYEQYF. CDR3 coding DNA: TGTGCCAGCAGCTTGCAGCCGGGACAGGGCTACGAGCAGTACTTC.

Here the CDR3 reads CASRRDRGWSEAFF. CDR3 coding DNA: TGTGCCAGCAGACGGGACAGGGGATGGAGTGAAGCTTTCTTT. The chain carries TRBV6-5 and TRBJ1-1, with 10 bases matching TRBD1. Germline CDR1 is MNHEY and CDR2 is SVGAGI. Losses at the gene ends were 6 bases for V and 7 bases for J; bases not matched to a gene: 8. This CDR3 contains 14 residues.

This clone was picked up many times. The rearrangement joins TRBV18 to TRBJ1-2, with D unresolved. Germline V gene sequence: CDR1 KGHSH, CDR2 LQKENI. The CDR3 covers 14 residues. Trimming took 2 bases from V and 2 from J, leaving 9 bases between them. The CDR3 region is CASSPGERNYGYTF. The CDR3 nucleotides read TGTGCCAGCTCACCAGGGGAGCGCAACTATGGCTACACCTTC.

The genes are TRBV6-5 and TRBJ2-2; D perhaps matches TRBD2 (5 bases). The CDR3 runs 15 residues. Per germline, CDR1 MNHEY and CDR2 SVGAGI. The V end lost 5 bases, the J end lost 0 bases, and 10 bases lay between the germline ends. In DNA form, the CDR3 reads TGTGCCAGCAGTCCCGGGATATCGAACACCGGGGAGCTGTTTTTT. It translates to CASSPGISNTGELFF.

V usage is TRBV5-1 and J usage is TRBJ2-7, with D unresolved. The CDR3 extends over 14 amino acids. V was clipped by 0 bases and J by 2 bases, with 9 bases between them. Per germline, CDR1 SGHRS and CDR2 YFSETQ. This CDR3 reads CASSLAQTPYEQYF. The CDR3 region has the DNA TGCGCCAGCAGCTTGGCACAGACCCCCTACGAGCAGTACTTC.

The chain combines TRBV28 with TRBJ2-3; 8 nucleotides align to TRBD2. This CDR3 has 15 amino acids. The V gene end was trimmed by 7 bases and the J gene end by 1 base; junction bases not matched to a gene: 7. Germline loops: CDR1 MDHEN, CDR2 SYDVKM. The CDR3 DNA reads as TGTGCCAGCACCACGAGGCGGGAGGGCACAGATACGCAGTATTTT. Amino acids: CASTTRREGTDTQYF.

V gene TRBV18 combines with J gene TRBJ1-5; 12 bases match TRBD1. Trimming removed 2 bases from V and 6 bases from J; junction bases left unmatched: 5. Germline loops: CDR1 KGHSH, CDR2 LQKENI. This CDR3 contains 16 residues. As DNA, the CDR3 is TGTGCCAGCTCACCAGGGACAGGGGGCACGGTTCAGCCCCAGCATTTT. It yields the protein CASSPGTGGTVQPQHF.

This clone was counted once. This sample includes further DNA sequences coding for the same CDR3. Here the CDR3 DNA reads TGTGCCAGCAGTTATGACAGGAACTATGGCTACACCTTC. Its protein product is CASSYDRNYGYTF. V usage is TRBV6-5 and J usage is TRBJ1-2, with D possibly TRBD1 on 6 matching bases. V gave up 3 bases and J gave up 2 bases, with 7 bases separating them. Germline CDR1 reads MNHEY; CDR2 reads SVGAGI. This CDR3 region has 13 residues.